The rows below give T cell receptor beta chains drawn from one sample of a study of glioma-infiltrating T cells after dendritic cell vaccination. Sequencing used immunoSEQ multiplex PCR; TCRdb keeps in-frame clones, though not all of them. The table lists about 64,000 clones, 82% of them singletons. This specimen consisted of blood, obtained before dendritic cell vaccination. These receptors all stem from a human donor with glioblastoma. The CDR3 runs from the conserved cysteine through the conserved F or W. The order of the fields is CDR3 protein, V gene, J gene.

CAIARQGGYGYTF	TRBV6-6	TRBJ1-2
CASSFTGGEQYF	TRBV7-2	TRBJ2-7
CASSYDSFEGETQYF	TRBV11-2	TRBJ2-5
CASSHPGGTGGEKLFF	TRBV4-1	TRBJ1-4
CAWSRDTDQPQHF	TRBV30	TRBJ1-5
CASSPFPGTSNTGELFF	TRBV5-1	TRBJ2-2
CASSSDRATYNSPLHF	TRBV9	TRBJ1-6
CASSLTASTDTQYF	TRBV5-6	TRBJ2-3
CASSSTRTGLIDEQFF	TRBV28	TRBJ2-1
CASSRQGEQYF	TRBV19	TRBJ2-7